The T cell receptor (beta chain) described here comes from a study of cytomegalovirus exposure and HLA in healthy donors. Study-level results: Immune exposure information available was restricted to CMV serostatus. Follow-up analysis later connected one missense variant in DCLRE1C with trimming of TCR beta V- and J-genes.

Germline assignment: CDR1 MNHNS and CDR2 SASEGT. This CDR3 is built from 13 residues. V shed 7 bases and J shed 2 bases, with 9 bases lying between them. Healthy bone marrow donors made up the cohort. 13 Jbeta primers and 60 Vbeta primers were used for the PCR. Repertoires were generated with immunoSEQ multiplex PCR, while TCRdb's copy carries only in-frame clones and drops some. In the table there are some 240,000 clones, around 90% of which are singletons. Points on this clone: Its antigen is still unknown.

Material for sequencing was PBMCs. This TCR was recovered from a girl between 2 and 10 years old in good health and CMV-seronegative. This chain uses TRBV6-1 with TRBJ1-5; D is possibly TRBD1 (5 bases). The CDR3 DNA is TGTGCCAGCATGGCCAGGGGCAATCAGCCCCAGCATTTT. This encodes CASMARGNQPQHF.